These 25 T cell receptor beta chains came from one sample sequenced in a study of metastatic and nonmetastatic thyroid tumors. No patient had received any treatment before thyroid surgery. TCRdb re-clonotyped the PCR reads through MiXCR. This sample has about 17,000 clones; approximately 30% occur once, and the top ten carry around 16%. Sample: tumor tissue. The source is a female donor with papillary thyroid cancer or a benign thyroid nodule (not recorded which). Some clones in this sample may be carry-over from other donors' samples.

This clone was observed at least ten times. V and J are TRBV6-1 and TRBJ1-4; D remains ambiguous. From germline, CDR1 is MNHNS and CDR2 SASEGT. The CDR3 runs to 15 residues. Trimming took off 6 bases at V and 4 bases at J, with 15 bases between the two ends. The CDR3 region is CASSPAGGLNEKLFF. CDR3 in DNA: TGTGCCAGCAGCCCCGCCGGTGGCCTTAATGAAAAACTGTTTTTT.

This clone has ten or more counts. CDR3 nucleotides: TGTGCCAGCAGTTCCCCAGGGGTAACAGATACGCAGTATTTT. Translation gives CASSSPGVTDTQYF. The V call is TRBV6-5, the J call TRBJ2-3; possible D gene TRBD1, 6 bases. The CDR3 has 14 amino acids. CDR1 MNHEY and CDR2 SVGAGI come from the germline V gene. V was cut by 4 bases and J by 3 bases, with 11 bases left in between.

In its sample, this clone was seen a few times. The chain recombines TRBV20-1 with TRBJ2-1; 7 bases are shared with TRBD1. The CDR3 is 15 amino acids. Germline V gives CDR1 DFQATT, CDR2 SNEGSKA (reference sequence). Trimming took 5 bases from V and 4 from J; bases not matched to a gene: 11. CDR3 in amino acids: CSAPDRGGSYNEQFF. For the CDR3, the DNA is TGCAGTGCTCCCGACAGAGGGGGCTCTTACAATGAGCAGTTCTTC.

The chain links TRBV20-1 to TRBJ2-1; TRBD2 aligns across 7 bases. Germline CDR1 DFQATT, CDR2 SNEGSKA (reference sequence). V was pared by 4 bases and J by 7 bases, with 13 bases of the junction left unmatched. The CDR3 is 15 amino acids. In DNA form, the CDR3 reads TGCAGTGCTAATAAGTGGGAGGGCGTTTGGAATGAGCAGTTCTTC. Translating it yields CSANKWEGVWNEQFF.

This clone rates as medium-sized (0.01 to 0.1%). This chain joins TRBV25-1 and TRBJ2-1; 7 bases are a match to TRBD2. The length of the CDR3 is 15 residues. Trimming took 4 bases from V and 10 from J; bases not matched to a gene: 13. CDR1 MGHDK and CDR2 SYGVNS come from the germline V gene. As DNA, the CDR3 is TGTGCCAGCAGTGCTCCGGGCGCGGGAGATGGGGAGCAGTTCTTC. It is translated as CASSAPGAGDGEQFF.

As to this clone: The CDR3 end shows no conserved phenylalanine or tryptophan, and so a read error is likely. The chain combines TRBV3-1 with TRBJ2-7, with 7 positions matching TRBD2. This CDR3 is built from 12 residues. V shed 4 bases and J 7 bases; nucleotides not matched to a gene: 4. Germline V gene sequence: CDR1 LGHDT, CDR2 YNNKEL (reference sequence). CDR3 amino acids: CASSRLAGEQYL. CDR3 DNA sequence: TGTGCCAGCAGCCGACTAGCTGGGGAGCAGTACCTC.

This sequence joins TRBV11-2 and TRBJ2-7; TRBD1 aligns across 7 bases. Germline CDR1 SGHAT, CDR2 FQNNGV. Losses at the gene ends were 6 bases for V and 3 bases for J; bases not matched to a gene: 8. CDR3 length: 14 residues. DNA for the CDR3: TGTGCCAGCAGTGGGACAGTTGGACTCTACGAGCAGTACTTC. The encoded protein is CASSGTVGLYEQYF.

The table lists this clone with a few counts. The chain employs TRBV19 and TRBJ2-3; D is perhaps TRBD2 (5 bases). The CDR3 runs 15 residues. The V gene's germline CDR1 is LNHDA and CDR2 SQIVND (reference sequence). Trimming pared 4 bases from V and 4 bases from J, leaving 15 bases between. The CDR3 region is CASSRSGMSADTQYF. CDR3 nucleotide sequence: TGTGCCAGTAGTAGGTCGGGGATGAGTGCAGATACGCAGTATTTT.

The chain links TRBV30 to TRBJ2-7, with D uncertain. Germline CDR1 reads GTSNPN; CDR2 reads SVGIG (reference sequence). The ends were cut back, 3 bases at V and 2 bases at J, with 14 bases in the middle. The CDR3 covers 14 residues. The CDR3: CAWRKPSSAYEQYF. CDR3 in DNA: TGTGCCTGGAGGAAACCCTCATCCGCCTACGAGCAGTACTTC.

There are many counts of this clone. V usage is TRBV7-9 and J usage is TRBJ1-5; D uncertain. The V end lost 5 bases, the J end lost 2 bases, and 10 bases lay between the germline ends. Per the germline V gene, CDR1 is SEHNR and CDR2 is FQNEAQ (reference sequence). The CDR3 sequence is 14 residues long. The CDR3: CASSRDTRNQPQHF. The CDR3, as DNA: TGTGCCAGCAGCCGAGACACCCGCAATCAGCCCCAGCATTTT. Complete variable domain (other parts from reference TRBV7-9 and TRBJ1-5): DTGVSQNPRHKITKRGQNVTFRCDPISEHNRLYWYRQTLGQGPEFLTYFQNEAQLEKSRLLSDRFSAERPKGSFSTLEIQRTEQGDSAMYLCASSRDTRNQPQHFGDGTRLSIL.

This clone is medium-sized. The V gene is TRBV6-1, the J gene TRBJ2-7; D is unclear. The CDR3 totals 10 residues. Germline V CDR1 and CDR2: MNHNS, SASEGT. V was trimmed by 8 bases and J by 7 bases, leaving 9 bases between them. CDR3 protein: CASGSAEQYF. The CDR3 DNA sequence: TGTGCCAGCGGGTCGGCAGAGCAGTACTTC.

The chain has TRBV20-1 and TRBJ2-7; 7 bases are shared with TRBD2. CDR1 is DFQATT and CDR2 is SNEGSKA in the germline V gene (reference sequence). This CDR3 has 14 amino acids. Germline trimming cut 6 bases from V and 0 bases from J; bases unmatched to any gene: 8. CDR3 coding DNA: TGCAGTGCCACGGTAGCGGGTTTCTCCTACGAGCAGTACTTC. Its protein product is CSATVAGFSYEQYF.

A few counts support this clone. The rearrangement uses TRBV6-5 and TRBJ2-7; 9 bases align to TRBD1. This CDR3 has 17 residues. The V gene's germline CDR1 is MNHEY and CDR2 SVGAGI. With 7 bases clipped from V and 6 bases from J, the junction kept 19 bases outside the gene matches. The CDR3 bases are TGTGCCAGCACCCCTGGTCTAAGTCGGGACAGGGAGGGCGAGCAGTACTTC. Translating gives CASTPGLSRDREGEQYF.

The chain links TRBV6-1 to TRBJ2-4, with D perhaps matching TRBD2 (6 bases). The CDR3 is 15 residues long. V shed 2 bases and J shed 0 bases, with 8 bases lying between them. The germline V gene encodes CDR1 MNHNS and CDR2 SASEGT. CDR3 bases: TGTGCCAGCAGTGAATTCGGGGGAGCCAAAAACATTCAGTACTTC. It codes for CASSEFGGAKNIQYF.

This clone has a handful of counts. The rearrangement links TRBV10-2 to TRBJ2-2; a possible D gene is TRBD2 (5 bases). This CDR3 has 14 residues. Germline V gene data show CDR1 as WSHSY and CDR2 as SAAADI. The V end lost 0 bases, the J end lost 3 bases, and 5 bases lay between the germline ends. CDR3 nucleotide sequence: TGCGCCAGCAGTGAGTCCGGGGACACCGGGGAGCTGTTTTTT. Protein sequence: CASSESGDTGELFF.

This clone came up many times. This chain uses TRBV7-9 with TRBJ1-2; 7 positions match TRBD1. V shed 4 bases, J shed 7 bases, and the junction held 6 bases outside the gene matches. CDR3 size: 13 residues. The germline V gene encodes CDR1 SEHNR and CDR2 FQNEAQ (reference sequence). This chain's CDR3 is CASSYTGDSGYTF. The CDR3 coding sequence is TGTGCCAGCAGCTATACAGGGGATAGTGGCTACACCTTC.

This clone was counted only a few times. The rearrangement links TRBV20-1 to TRBJ2-7; 10 nucleotides align to TRBD1. CDR1 and CDR2 from the germline V gene are DFQATT and SNEGSKA (reference sequence). The CDR3 is made up of 14 amino acids. Unmatched junction bases numbered 3, after V lost 3 bases and J lost 1 base. The DNA for the CDR3 is TGCAGTGCTAGGGACAGGGGGTTGTCCTACGAGCAGTACTTC. Amino acid sequence: CSARDRGLSYEQYF.

In this sample, this clone turned up once. A read error may produce the germline difference seen at one junction end. The V call is TRBV20-1, the J call TRBJ2-7, with TRBD2 identical over 15 bases. The CDR3 contains 13 residues. Germline loops: CDR1 DFQATT, CDR2 SNEGSKA (reference sequence). The CDR3 loop is CSSIVPGLAGGLF. The CDR3 DNA reads TGCAGTTCTATAGTCCCCGGACTAGCGGGAGGGCTCTTC.

This clone is medium-sized. The chain uses TRBV19 and TRBJ2-5, with D maybe TRBD1 (5 bases). Between the trimmed V and J ends, which lost 8 bases and 2 bases, there was a span of 15 bases. Germline CDR1 reads LNHDA; CDR2 reads SQIVND (reference sequence). The CDR3 loop spans 14 amino acids. In DNA, the CDR3 is TGTGCCAGTGGAGCTGGACACAAACAAGAGACCCAGTACTTC. Its translation: CASGAGHKQETQYF.

This clone has ten or more counts. J is TRBJ2-1 and V is TRBV20-1, with D tentatively TRBD2 (6 bases). The germline gives CDR1 DFQATT, CDR2 SNEGSKA (reference sequence). The V end lost 0 bases, the J end lost 4 bases, and 13 bases lay between the germline ends. This CDR3 contains 15 residues. CDR3 nucleotide sequence: TGCAGTGCTAGAGAATGGGGTGGGGGGTACAATGAGCAGTTCTTC. Translated, it gives CSAREWGGGYNEQFF.

CDR3 loop: CASRRDLATDTQYF. In nucleotides, the CDR3 is TGCGCCAGCAGGAGGGACCTGGCCACAGATACGCAGTATTTT. V and J are TRBV5-1 and TRBJ2-3; either TRBD1 or TRBD2 may fit D (5 bases each). Trimming removed 5 bases at V and 2 bases at J, with 12 bases between. The CDR3 spans 14 residues. Germline-derived CDR1 and CDR2 are SGHRS and YFSETQ.

Many counts were recorded for this clone. This sequence joins TRBV28 and TRBJ1-1; D not resolved. Trimming took off 5 bases at V and 0 bases at J, with 13 bases between the two ends. This CDR3 is built from 15 residues. Germline CDR1 and CDR2: MDHEN and SYDVKM. The CDR3 coding sequence is TGTGCCAGCAGTGGGCAGTACTCTATGAACACTGAAGCTTTCTTT. Translating it yields CASSGQYSMNTEAFF.

This clone was seen only a few times. Possible read error: a much larger clone is one base away. The sample contains more than one DNA sequence encoding this CDR3. The CDR3 loop is CSAGAGGRASYEQYF. Here the CDR3 DNA reads TGCAGTGCCGGGGCGGGAGGTAGGGCCTCTTACGAGCAGTACTTC. The V gene is TRBV20-1, the J gene TRBJ2-7, with 8 bases identical to TRBD2. The V and J ends lost 6 bases and 4 bases, in that order; junction bases with no gene match: 14. CDR3 size: 15 residues. CDR1 DFQATT and CDR2 SNEGSKA come from the germline V gene (reference sequence).

This clone was observed many times. The rearrangement uses TRBV20-1 and TRBJ1-6, with TRBD1 identical over 9 bases. Germline CDR1 and CDR2: DFQATT and SNEGSKA (reference sequence). The V segment lost 6 bases and the J segment 3 bases; nucleotides outside the gene matches: 9. The CDR3 runs 16 residues. CDR3 DNA: TGCAGTGCAGACGGGACGACAGGGGGCTATAATTCACCCCTCCACTTT. Translated, it gives CSADGTTGGYNSPLHF.

This clone was detected many times. This sample includes further DNA sequences coding for the same CDR3. CDR3 DNA sequence: TGTGCCAGCAGTTTGGACGGTAACTATGGCTACACCTTC. It translates to CASSLDGNYGYTF. This chain connects TRBV12-3 or TRBV12-4 to TRBJ1-2; D ambiguous. The CDR3 is 13 amino acids. Trimming removed 3 bases at V and 1 base at J, with 6 bases between.